A selection of T cell receptor beta chains follows, all from one sample in a study of lymphopenia after photon versus proton radiotherapy. Some clones are missing from TCRdb's copy, which holds only in-frame ones; the method was immunoSEQ multiplex PCR. The sample lists 35,000 to 40,000 clones; more than 75% were seen once. Source: peripheral blood, taken from a patient treated with photon-based radiotherapy. All receptors derive from a man in his fifties or sixties with gastric cancer. The CDR3 runs from the conserved cysteine through the conserved F or W. Each record gives: V gene, clone size, J gene, D gene, CDR3 DNA, CDR3 protein. A D gene is named only where the DNA matches it firmly. Size is omitted from some rows. Given values are once, few, many or a class for expanded clones.

TRBV19	.	TRBJ2-3	.	TGTGCCAGTAAGCCCGCGCAGGGTTCAGGTACGCAGTATTTT	CASKPAQGSGTQYF
TRBV6-1	.	TRBJ2-5	.	TGTGCCAGCAGTGAGGGCCCGGCGGGTGAGACCCAGTACTTC	CASSEGPAGETQYF
TRBV19	.	TRBJ2-5	.	TGTGCCAGTAGTGGCAGGGATCAAGAGACCCAGTACTTC	CASSGRDQETQYF
TRBV4-1	.	TRBJ2-7	.	TGCGCCAGCAGCCAGGTGCTCGGGAAGAATTCCTACGAGCAGTACTTC	CASSQVLGKNSYEQYF
TRBV6-6	.	TRBJ2-2	.	TGTGCCAGCAGTTCCCAGGGGCGGAACACCGGGGAGCTGTTTTTT	CASSSQGRNTGELFF
TRBV11-2	.	TRBJ2-1	TRBD2	TGTGCCAGCAGCTTGGTAGCGGGAGTACCTGAGCAGTTCTTC	CASSLVAGVPEQFF
TRBV5-6	.	TRBJ2-7	.	TGTGCCAGCAGCTTGGCTCCGGATAGCCCGTACGAGCAGTACTTC	CASSLAPDSPYEQYF
TRBV7-6	.	TRBJ2-2	TRBD2	TGTGCCAGCAGACCGATAGCGGGAAACACCGGGGAGCTGTTTTTT	CASRPIAGNTGELFF
TRBV2	few	TRBJ1-5	.	TGTGCCAGCAGGGGAGGGGGGCTTAAGGTGCAGCCCCAGCATTTT	CASRGGGLKVQPQHF
TRBV7-9	.	TRBJ1-2	TRBD1	TGTGCCAGCAGCTTAGGTGGACAGGGTGGCTACACCTTC	CASSLGGQGGYTF
TRBV6-1	.	TRBJ2-7	.	TGTGCCAGCTTTAGTTCCGTCTACGAGCAGTACTTC	CASFSSVYEQYF
TRBV9	few	TRBJ1-5	.	TGTGCCAGCAGCGTAAGGGAAAATCAGCCCCAGCATTTT	CASSVRENQPQHF
TRBV7-8	.	TRBJ2-1	TRBD2	TGTGCCAGCAGCGGCAGGACTAGCGCCAGACCCAAAACCTACAATGAGCAGTTCTTC	CASSGRTSARPKTYNEQFF
TRBV30	.	TRBJ1-2	TRBD1	TGTGCCTGGAGTGGATCCGGGACAGGGGAGGCTAACTATGGCTACACCTTC	CAWSGSGTGEANYGYTF
TRBV6-1	.	TRBJ2-6	.	TGTGCCAGCGGGGACACGGCGGGAGGGGCCAACGTCCTGACTTTC	CASGDTAGGANVLTF
TRBV29-1	once	TRBJ1-2	.	TGCAGCGTTCCGGCCAGCTGGCCCGCTGACTATGGCTACACCTTC	CSVPASWPADYGYTF
TRBV18	once	TRBJ2-1	.	TGTGCCAGCTCTCACAATGAGCAGTTCTTC	CASSHNEQFF
TRBV30	.	TRBJ2-7	.	TGTGCCTGGAGGAGGACCCCTGCGTACGAGCAGTACTTC	CAWRRTPAYEQYF
TRBV4-1	.	TRBJ2-7	TRBD2	TGCGCCAGCAGCCAAGTTGGGGGGGGCTACGAGCAGTACTTC	CASSQVGGGYEQYF
TRBV25-1	.	TRBJ2-3	.	TGTGCCAGCAGTATCGGAGGGGAAGATACGCAGTATTTT	CASSIGGEDTQYF
TRBV5-4	.	TRBJ2-5	TRBD1	TGTGCCAGCAGCCACCGGGACAGACAAGAGACCCAGTACTTC	CASSHRDRQETQYF
TRBV4-2	.	TRBJ2-5	.	TGTGCCAGCAGCCAAGTAGGAGGGGAAGAGACCCAGTACTTC	CASSQVGGEETQYF
TRBV15	.	TRBJ1-5	.	TGTGCCACCAGGGAAGATAGCAATCAGCCCCAGCATTTT	CATREDSNQPQHF
TRBV10-1	.	TRBJ1-1	.	TGCGCCAGCAGTGAAGAGCCGAAGGGGCGTGAAGCTTTCTTT	CASSEEPKGREAFF
TRBV28	.	TRBJ2-1	TRBD1	TGTGCCAGCAGTCCCTTCGGACAGGGAATCTACAATGAGCAGTTCTTC	CASSPFGQGIYNEQFF
TRBV11-3	.	TRBJ2-5	.	TGTGCCAGCAGCTTAGATCCCAGGGAGACCCAGTACTTC	CASSLDPRETQYF
TRBV7-2	.	TRBJ1-1	.	TGTGCCAGCAGCGCCTACAGAGCTCCCGTGAACACTGAAGCTTTCTTT	CASSAYRAPVNTEAFF
TRBV4-2	few	TRBJ1-4	.	TGTGCCAGCAGTCGCACCGCTACTCTTAATGAAAAACTGTTTTTT	CASSRTATLNEKLFF
TRBV4-3	.	TRBJ2-1	.	TGCGCCAGCAGCCAAGCAAAAGGTCTCTCCTACAATGAGCAGTTCTTC	CASSQAKGLSYNEQFF
TRBV29-1	.	TRBJ2-1	TRBD2	TGCAGCGTTGTACTTCTTCGAACGGGACTAGCGGCCAATGAGCAGTTCTTC	CSVVLLRTGLAANEQFF
TRBV2	.	TRBJ2-3	TRBD2	TGTGCCAGCAGGGGACTAGCGGGCGTCACAGATACGCAGTATTTT	CASRGLAGVTDTQYF
TRBV5-6	.	TRBJ1-1	TRBD1	TGTGCCAGCAGATGGAACCAGGGGGGCGGCACTGAAGCTTTCTTT	CASRWNQGGGTEAFF
TRBV4-1	.	TRBJ2-1	.	TGCGCCAGCAGCCAGACAGGTCGGAATAATGAGCAGTTCTTC	CASSQTGRNNEQFF
TRBV7-9	.	TRBJ1-4	.	TGTGCCAGCAGCAGGAATCCCGGCGTCAGGGGAGAAAAACTGTTTTTT	CASSRNPGVRGEKLFF
TRBV9	.	TRBJ2-2	.	TGTGCCAGCAGCGTAGAACTCCCCCTGACCTCGAACACCGGGGAGCTGTTTTTT	CASSVELPLTSNTGELFF
TRBV7-2	.	TRBJ2-6	TRBD1	TGTGCCAGCAGCATAGCTCTACAGGGGGCGGCTGGGGCCAACGTCCTGACTTTC	CASSIALQGAAGANVLTF
TRBV25-1	.	TRBJ2-7	.	TGTGCCAGCGCCAAGGGGGGGACGCGCCACGAGCAGTACTTC	CASAKGGTRHEQYF
TRBV2	.	TRBJ2-7	.	TGTGCCAGCAGTGAAACTAGGAACGAGCAGTACTTC	CASSETRNEQYF
TRBV7-4	.	TRBJ2-2	.	TGTGCCAGCAGCCACCAAGGAAGGGAGCTGTTTTTT	CASSHQGRELFF
TRBV7-9	.	TRBJ2-7	TRBD2	TGTGCCAGCAGCCCCGGCGGGGGTCGAACCTACGAGCAGTACTTC	CASSPGGGRTYEQYF
TRBV4-1	.	TRBJ2-5	TRBD2	TGCGCCAGCAGCCAAAGACTAGCCCAAGAGACCCAGTACTTC	CASSQRLAQETQYF